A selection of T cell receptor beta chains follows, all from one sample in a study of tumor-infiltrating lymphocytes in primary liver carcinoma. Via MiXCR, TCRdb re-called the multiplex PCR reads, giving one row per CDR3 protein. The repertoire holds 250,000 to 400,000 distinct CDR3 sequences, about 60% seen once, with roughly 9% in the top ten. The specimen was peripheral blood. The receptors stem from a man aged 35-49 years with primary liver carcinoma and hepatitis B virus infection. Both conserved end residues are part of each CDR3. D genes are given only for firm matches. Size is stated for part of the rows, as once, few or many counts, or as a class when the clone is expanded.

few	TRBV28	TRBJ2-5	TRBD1	CASRRGSTETQYF	TGTGCCAGCCGCAGGGGGAGTACGGAGACCCAGTACTTC
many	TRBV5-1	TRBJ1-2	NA	CASSFRVGEGYTF	TGCGCCAGCAGCTTTCGGGTTGGAGAAGGCTACACCTTC
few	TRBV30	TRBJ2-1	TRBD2	CAWSTLTSGENYNEQFF	TGTGCCTGGAGTACCCTGACTAGCGGGGAGAACTACAATGAGCAGTTCTTC
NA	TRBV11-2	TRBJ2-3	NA	CASSLTDGLTDTQYF	TGTGCCAGCAGCTTAACGGACGGGCTCACAGATACGCAATATTTT
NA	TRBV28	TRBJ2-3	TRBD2	CVSSRGLVIQEDTQYF	TGTGTCAGCAGTCGAGGACTAGTGATTCAGGAAGATACGCAGTATTTT
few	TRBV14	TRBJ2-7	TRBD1	CASSQEGQSSYEQYF	TGTGCCAGCAGCCAAGAGGGACAGAGCTCCTACGAGCAGTACTTC
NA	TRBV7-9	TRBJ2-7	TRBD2	CASSLSGRASPEQYF	TGTGCCAGCAGCCTTAGCGGGAGGGCCTCCCCCGAGCAGTACTTC
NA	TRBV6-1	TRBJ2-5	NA	CASSEAASPFGTERETQYF	TGCGCCAGCAGTGAAGCGGCCTCTCCATTCGGGACGGAACGAGAGACCCAGTACTTC
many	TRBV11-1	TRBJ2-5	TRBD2	CASSKGTTLQETQYF	TGTGCCAGCAGCAAAGGGACTACCCTTCAAGAGACCCAGTACTTC
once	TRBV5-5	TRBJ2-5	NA	CVSSLEPGPRETQYF	TGTGTCAGCAGCTTGGAACCAGGCCCTAGGGAGACCCAGTACTTC
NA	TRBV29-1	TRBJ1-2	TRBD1	CGVRDSENYGYTF	TGTGGCGTTCGGGACAGCGAGAACTATGGCTACACCTTC
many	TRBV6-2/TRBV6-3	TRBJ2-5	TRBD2	CASSRGGLAMRKTQYF	TGTGCCAGCAGCCGAGGGGGACTAGCGATGCGGAAGACCCAGTACTTC
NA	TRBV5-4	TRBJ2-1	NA	CASSATRDDCEQFF	TGTGCCAGCAGCGCAACTCGGGACGACTGTGAGCAGTTCTTC
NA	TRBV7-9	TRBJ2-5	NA	CASSPTQTGQETQYF	TGTGCCAGCAGCCCAACACAAACAGGCCAAGAGACCCAGTACTTC
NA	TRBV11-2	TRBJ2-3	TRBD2	CVSSLDQVSGRTDTQYF	TGTGTCAGTAGCTTAGATCAGGTTAGCGGGCGCACAGATACGCAGTATTTT
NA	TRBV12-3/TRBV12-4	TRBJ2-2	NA	CASSPGQGRAIGELFF	TGTGCCAGCAGTCCAGGGCAGGGGAGAGCGATCGGGGAACTGTTTTTT
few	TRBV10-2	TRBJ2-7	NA	CASYSGSYEQYF	TGCGCCAGTTACAGTGGTTCCTACGAGCAGTACTTC
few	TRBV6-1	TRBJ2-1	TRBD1	CASNTGGWNEQFF	TGTGCCAGCAATACAGGGGGCTGGAATGAGCAGTTCTTC
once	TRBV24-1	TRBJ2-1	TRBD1	CATSGRDRDNNEQFF	TGTGCCACCAGTGGTCGGGACAGAGATAACAATGAGCAGTTCTTC
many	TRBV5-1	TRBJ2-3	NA	CASSLGVSTDTQYF	TGCGCCAGCAGCTTGGGCGTCAGCACAGATACGCAGTATTTT